This TCR beta chain was profiled in a study of CD8 T cells in ankylosing spondylitis. Study conclusions and caveats: CD8+ by phenotype, disease-linked clones were relatively rare in peripheral blood.

Details on this clonotype: The antigen remains undetermined.

Trimming left V 1 base short and J 3 bases short, with 12 bases between. The length of the CDR3 is 16 residues. Germline-derived CDR1 and CDR2 are SGHDN and FVKESK. TCRdb independently ran MiXCR on the 5' RACE reads; one entry per CDR3 protein. Of some 250,000 distinct CDR3 sequences in the sample, approximately 11% were seen once. This TCR was sampled from a male donor with ankylosing spondylitis or in good health (not recorded which). The sequenced sample consisted of blood, either unsorted or a sorted T cell fraction (not recorded which). The chain carries TRBV14 and TRBJ2-2; D call uncertain. CDR3 nucleotides: TGTGCCAGCAGCCAAGTGTCCGTCGGTGACACCGGGGAGCTGTTTTTT. Translation gives CASSQVSVGDTGELFF.